This is a list of T cell receptor beta chains from one sample in a study of PD-1 blockade in classical Hodgkin lymphoma. Data came from immunoSEQ multiplex PCR; TCRdb stores just in-frame clones and leaves some out. This table has about 47,000 clones, approximately 90% appearing once. Material: peripheral blood mononuclear cells (PBMCs). Receptors originate from a human donor with classical Hodgkin lymphoma. Both conserved end residues are trimmed from each CDR3. Clone size is stated in some rows and not others, as once, few, many or a class when expanded.

.	TRBJ2-7	TRBV5-5	11	ASTGTPSYEQY
.	TRBJ1-1	TRBV5-1	14	ASSHLGSERRAEAF
.	TRBJ1-3	TRBV5-1	12	ASSSGARGNTIY
.	TRBJ2-3	TRBV27	15	ASSFIFRDGQGDTQY
.	TRBJ2-5	TRBV5-1	13	ASSLDAGPKETQY
.	TRBJ2-7	TRBV2	14	ASRHETGQRFYEQY
few	TRBJ2-1	TRBV29-1	12	SVLGGRDYNEQF
.	TRBJ2-3	TRBV11-2	8	ASSLATQY
.	TRBJ1-1	TRBV27	12	ASTLDGVNTEAF
.	TRBJ2-1	TRBV7-2	10	ASSLHRNEQF
.	TRBJ2-5	TRBV7-2	13	ASSFLSGYRETQY
.	TRBJ2-3	TRBV11-2	13	ASSSAGRGADTQY
.	TRBJ1-2	TRBV2	13	ASSGRDRVNYGYT
.	TRBJ1-5	TRBV27	14	ASSSSAVPRNQPQH
.	TRBJ1-3	TRBV5-5	12	ASTHRGTGNTIY
.	TRBJ2-3	TRBV6-1	13	ASSVGTSGTDTQY
.	TRBJ2-1	TRBV28	14	ASGGWQDSSYNEQF
.	TRBJ1-6	TRBV18	12	ASLPTGGNSPLH
.	TRBJ1-5	TRBV15	12	ATSRDRGPQPQH
.	TRBJ1-5	TRBV19	12	ASGRGVGNQPQH
.	TRBJ1-1	TRBV9	13	ASSVGGAMNTEAF
.	TRBJ2-6	TRBV5-4	13	ASSFNRAGANVLT
.	TRBJ1-4	TRBV4-2	12	ASSQDPRAEKLF
.	TRBJ2-3	TRBV7-9	14	ASSWIGPPGPDTQY
.	TRBJ2-1	TRBV27	12	ASSSLLAYNEQF
.	TRBJ2-1	TRBV7-6	13	ASSLGLAGDVEQF
.	TRBJ2-4	TRBV25-1	13	ATQGLAGSRNIQY
.	TRBJ2-3	TRBV7-8	15	ASSLDRQTSSTDTQY
.	TRBJ1-4	TRBV6-8	12	ASSPTLLLGKLF
.	TRBJ1-1	TRBV13	15	ASSSTGTGGENTEAF
.	TRBJ2-1	TRBV5-1	12	ASSFRSGVREQF
.	TRBJ1-1	TRBV28	12	ASTDPGGRFGAF
.	TRBJ2-7	TRBV5-4	13	ASSPTRGSPYEQY
once	TRBJ2-7	TRBV27	10	ASSHTTVEQY
once	TRBJ2-1	TRBV18	16	ASSQMRGAGAAYNEQF
.	TRBJ2-2	TRBV15	14	ATSRDNRIATGELF
.	TRBJ2-7	TRBV6-5	12	ASSPDRPSYEQY
few	TRBJ1-2	TRBV28	14	ASSLFGTAENYGYT
.	TRBJ1-1	TRBV9	12	ASSPLTGNTEAF
.	TRBJ2-5	TRBV7-2	12	ASSLGGNQETQY
.	TRBJ2-1	TRBV15	13	ATSEGVSSYNEQF
.	TRBJ2-2	TRBV2	13	ASSRDREGTGELF
.	TRBJ2-2	TRBV7-9	13	ASSSRTHSPGELF
.	TRBJ1-2	TRBV19	9	AIGTLGGYT
.	TRBJ2-5	TRBV11-2	12	ASSLGHSQETQY
.	TRBJ1-1	TRBV27	11	ASSLSGVTEAF
.	TRBJ2-7	TRBV4-1	13	ASSQDASVTYEQY
.	TRBJ2-1	TRBV7-6	13	ASSLPDSHGNEQF
.	TRBJ2-6	TRBV7-6	16	ASSLEGAYKSGANVLT
.	TRBJ2-5	TRBV6-1	13	ASSAASGLRGAQY
.	TRBJ1-1	TRBV6-1	13	ASSPRGGVNTEAF
.	TRBJ2-4	TRBV28	16	ASSSFSILRDPKYIQY
.	TRBJ1-5	TRBV5-5	12	ASSLQGGNQPQH
.	TRBJ2-7	TRBV5-4	13	ASRWGERESSEQY
.	TRBJ2-6	TRBV27	16	ASTIGGGLSYGANVLT
.	TRBJ2-1	TRBV14	11	ASSQTALVAQF
.	TRBJ1-2	TRBV5-5	14	ASSLGWDTPPNGYT
.	TRBJ1-5	TRBV18	14	ASSPPDRENNQPQH
once	TRBJ1-4	TRBV6-6	11	ASSYRLIEKLF